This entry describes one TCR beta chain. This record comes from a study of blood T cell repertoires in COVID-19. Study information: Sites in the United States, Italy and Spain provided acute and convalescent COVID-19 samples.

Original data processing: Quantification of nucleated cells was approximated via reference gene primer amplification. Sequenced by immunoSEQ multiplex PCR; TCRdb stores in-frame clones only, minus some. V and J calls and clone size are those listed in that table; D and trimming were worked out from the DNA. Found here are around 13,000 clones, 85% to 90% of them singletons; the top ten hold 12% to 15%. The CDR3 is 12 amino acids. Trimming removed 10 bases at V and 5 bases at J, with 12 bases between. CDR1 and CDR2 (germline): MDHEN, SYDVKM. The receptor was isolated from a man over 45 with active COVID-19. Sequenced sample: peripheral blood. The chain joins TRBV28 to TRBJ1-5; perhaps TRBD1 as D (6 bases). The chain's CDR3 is CAIGQTDQPQHF. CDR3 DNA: TGTGCCATTGGACAGACAGATCAGCCCCAGCATTTT. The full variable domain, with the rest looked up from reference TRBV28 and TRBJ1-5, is DVKVTQSSRYLVKRTGEKVFLECVQDMDHENMFWYRQDPGLGLRLIYFSYDVKMKEKGDIPEGYSVSREKKERFSLILESASTNQTSMYLCAIGQTDQPQHFGDGTRLSIL.